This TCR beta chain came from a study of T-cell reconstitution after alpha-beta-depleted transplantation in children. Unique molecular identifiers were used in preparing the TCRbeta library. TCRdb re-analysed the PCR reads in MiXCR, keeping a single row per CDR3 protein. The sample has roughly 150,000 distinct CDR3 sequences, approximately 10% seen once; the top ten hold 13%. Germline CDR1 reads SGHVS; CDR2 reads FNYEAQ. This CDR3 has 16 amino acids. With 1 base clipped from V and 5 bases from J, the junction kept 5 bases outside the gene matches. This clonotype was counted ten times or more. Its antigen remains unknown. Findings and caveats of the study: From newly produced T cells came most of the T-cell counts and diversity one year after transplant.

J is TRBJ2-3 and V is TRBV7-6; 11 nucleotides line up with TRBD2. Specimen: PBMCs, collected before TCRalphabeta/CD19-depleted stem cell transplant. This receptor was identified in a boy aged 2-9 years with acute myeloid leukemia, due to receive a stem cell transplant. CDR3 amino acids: CASSLVPSGRLDTQYF. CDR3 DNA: TGTGCCAGCAGCTTAGTCCCTAGCGGGAGGTTAGATACGCAGTATTTT.